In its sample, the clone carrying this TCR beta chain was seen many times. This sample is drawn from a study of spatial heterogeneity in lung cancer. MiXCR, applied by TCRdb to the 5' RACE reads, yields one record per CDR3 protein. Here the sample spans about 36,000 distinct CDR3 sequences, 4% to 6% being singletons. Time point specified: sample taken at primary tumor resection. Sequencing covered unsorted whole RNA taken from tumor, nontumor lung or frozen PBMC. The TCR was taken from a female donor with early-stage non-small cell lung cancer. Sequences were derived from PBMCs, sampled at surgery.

CDR3 DNA sequence: TGTGCCAGCATGCCCACGACAGGGGTGTGGATTAGGACGTACGAGCAGTACTTC. As protein: CASMPTTGVWIRTYEQYF. This chain joins TRBV6-1 and TRBJ2-7; 8 bases align to TRBD1. This CDR3 contains 18 residues. CDR1 and CDR2 from the germline V gene are MNHNS and SASEGT. J lost 4 bases, V lost 7 bases, and 21 bases had no gene match.